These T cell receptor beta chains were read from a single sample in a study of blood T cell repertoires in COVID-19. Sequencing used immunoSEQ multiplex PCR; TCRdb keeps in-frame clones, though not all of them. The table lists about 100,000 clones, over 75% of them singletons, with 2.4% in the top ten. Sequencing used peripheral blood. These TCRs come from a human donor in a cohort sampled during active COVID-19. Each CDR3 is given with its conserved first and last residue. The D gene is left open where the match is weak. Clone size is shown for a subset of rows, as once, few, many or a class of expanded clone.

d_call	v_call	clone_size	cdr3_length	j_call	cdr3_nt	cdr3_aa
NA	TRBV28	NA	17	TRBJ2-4	TGTGCCAGCAGTCTTTTTCGGGACAAGGGGGCCAAAAACATTCAGTACTTC	CASSLFRDKGAKNIQYF
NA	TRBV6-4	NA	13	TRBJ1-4	TGTGCCAGCAGGGGAGGAACTAATGAAAAACTGTTTTTT	CASRGGTNEKLFF
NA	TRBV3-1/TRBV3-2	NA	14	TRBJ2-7	TGTGCCAGCAGCCAAGGCGGGATTTCCTACGAGCAGTACTTC	CASSQGGISYEQYF
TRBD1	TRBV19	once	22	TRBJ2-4	TGTGCCAGTAGTATAGATTCCCCGGGACAGGGGGCGTTTGGTTCGGGCAAAAACATTCAGTACTTC	CASSIDSPGQGAFGSGKNIQYF
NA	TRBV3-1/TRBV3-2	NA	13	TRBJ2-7	TGTGCCAGCAGCCAGGGACACCTCTACGAGCAGTACTTC	CASSQGHLYEQYF
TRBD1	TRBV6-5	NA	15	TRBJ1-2	TGTGCCAGCAGGACAGGGACAGGACGAGCCTATGGCTACACCTTC	CASRTGTGRAYGYTF
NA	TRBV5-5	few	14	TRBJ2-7	TGTGCCAGCAGCTTGGAAACGGCGGCCTACGAGCAGTACTTC	CASSLETAAYEQYF
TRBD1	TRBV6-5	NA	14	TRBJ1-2	TGTGCCAGCAGTACCGACAGGGGCGGCTATGGCTACACCTTC	CASSTDRGGYGYTF
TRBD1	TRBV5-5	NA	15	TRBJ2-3	TGTGCCAGCAGCTTGTCGGGACAGGGGGAAGATACGCAGTATTTT	CASSLSGQGEDTQYF
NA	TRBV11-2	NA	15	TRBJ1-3	TGTGCCAGCAGTCCACTCACAGGGTCGGGAAACACCATATATTTT	CASSPLTGSGNTIYF
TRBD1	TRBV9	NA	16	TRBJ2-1	TGTGCCAGCACCACAGGACAGGAACCGGCCTACAATGAGCAGTTCTTC	CASTTGQEPAYNEQFF
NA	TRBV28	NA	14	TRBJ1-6	TGTGCCAGCAGCATAGGGGGAGCTGATTCACCCCTCCACTTT	CASSIGGADSPLHF
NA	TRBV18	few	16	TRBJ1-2	TGTGCCAGCTCACCGAACGAGGGAGAATTAAACTATGGCTACACCTTC	CASSPNEGELNYGYTF
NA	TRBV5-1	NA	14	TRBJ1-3	TGCGCCAGCAGCGAGCAAGACTCTGGAAACACCATATATTTT	CASSEQDSGNTIYF
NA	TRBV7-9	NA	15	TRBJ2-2	TGTGCCTCCCAGGGGCTAGCGGCGAACACCGGGGAGCTGTTTTTT	CASQGLAANTGELFF
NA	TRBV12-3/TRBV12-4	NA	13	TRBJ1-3	TGTGCCAGCAGTTTTGGGGCCTCAAACACCATATATTTT	CASSFGASNTIYF
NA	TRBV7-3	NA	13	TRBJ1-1	TGTGCCAGCAGCTTACAGGCGAACACTGAAGCTTTCTTT	CASSLQANTEAFF
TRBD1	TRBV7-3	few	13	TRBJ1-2	TGTGCCAGCAGCCGGGGACAGGGTAACGGCTACACCTTC	CASSRGQGNGYTF